This TCR beta chain was captured by sequencing in a study of blood T cell repertoires in COVID-19. Overall study context: T cells, B-cell-depleted T cells, or PBMCs supplied cDNA or gDNA.

The germline V gene encodes CDR1 WSHSY and CDR2 SAAADI. This CDR3 contains 13 residues. V lost 6 bases and J lost 3, with 12 bases in between. Only in-frame clones appear in the TCRdb table, and some are missing; sequencing was by immunoSEQ multiplex PCR. The sample lists approximately 74,000 clones, approximately 90% seen once, with 4.8% in the top ten. The receptor was derived from a woman aged 60-75 years with active COVID-19. The gene calls are TRBV10-2 and TRBJ2-7; D may be TRBD1 (6 bases). Sample: peripheral blood. CDR3 sequence (DNA): TGCGCCAGCAGCCGACAGGCCGGCTACGAGCAGTACTTC. It encodes CASSRQAGYEQYF.